Each of the 24 T cell receptor beta chains below was sequenced from the same sample in a study of T cell repertoires in cytomegalovirus infection. Antigen specificity for these receptors is unknown. A single record per CDR3 protein comes from TCRdb applying MiXCR to the reads. The sample lists hundreds of thousands of distinct CDR3 sequences; roughly a third were seen once. The starting material was cultured CD8+ T cells from PBMCs, obtained from culture after CMV antigen stimulation. These receptors came from a human donor in good health (CMV status not recorded). Some clones in this sample may be carry-over from other donors' samples.

This clonotype was detected only a few times. This may stem from a read error, because a much larger clone lies one nucleotide away. The V call is TRBV12-3 or TRBV12-4, the J call TRBJ2-7, with D unresolved. This CDR3 is 11 amino acids long. V dropped 7 bases and J dropped 0 bases, with 4 bases sitting between them. As DNA, the CDR3 is TGTGCCAGCACCGTCTCCTACGAGCAGTACTTC. Its protein product is CASTVSYEQYF.

This chain links TRBV7-6 with TRBJ2-2, with 10 bases fitting TRBD2. The CDR3 has 18 residues. The ends lost 5 bases at V and 1 base at J; junction bases unmatched: 10. The germline gives CDR1 SGHVS, CDR2 FNYEAQ. CDR3 sequence reads: CASSPRVAGGENTGELFF. The CDR3 DNA reads as TGTGCCAGCAGCCCCCGCGTAGCGGGGGGCGAGAACACCGGGGAGCTGTTTTTT.

V is TRBV5-6 and J is TRBJ2-3; 8 bases agree with TRBD1. The CDR3 runs 16 residues. With V trimmed by 3 bases and J by 4 bases, 10 bases remained unmatched. CDR1 is SGHDT, CDR2 YYEEEE, per germline. Written as DNA, the CDR3 is TGTGCCAGCAGCTCGGACAGGGTGGGGGACGCAGATACGCAGTATTTT. Residues: CASSSDRVGDADTQYF.

This clonotype was seen a few times. The rearrangement links TRBV27 to TRBJ1-3; the D gene is possibly TRBD1 (6 bases). Trimming took off 5 bases at V and 0 bases at J, with 14 bases between the two ends. The CDR3 is made up of 16 amino acids. Germline values: CDR1 MNHEY, CDR2 SMNVEV (reference sequence). CDR3 nucleotides: TGTGCCAGCAGTAGGGGGTTCGCCCTCTCTGGAAACACCATATATTTT. It translates to CASSRGFALSGNTIYF.

V and J are TRBV6-1 and TRBJ1-2, with a tentative D call TRBD1 (5 bases). This CDR3 has 16 residues. The V gene's germline CDR1 is MNHNS and CDR2 SASEGT. Trimming took off 8 bases at V and 8 bases at J, with 27 bases between the two ends. The chain's CDR3 is CASYRLTGGVLEGYTF. In nucleotides, the CDR3 is TGTGCCAGCTATAGACTTACCGGAGGGGTGTTGGAAGGCTACACCTTC.

This sequence joins TRBV28 and TRBJ2-5, with D perhaps given as TRBD1 or TRBD2 (6 bases each). CDR3 length: 11 amino acids. CDR1 and CDR2 from the germline V gene are MDHEN and SYDVKM. The V gene lost 7 bases and the J gene lost 12 bases, with 15 bases spanning the gap. The CDR3 bases are TGTGCCAGCACTCACGGGGGCCCAAAGTACTTC. Its translation: CASTHGGPKYF.

The chain has TRBV3-1 and TRBJ1-5; D is undetermined. Looked up from germline, CDR1 is LGHDT and CDR2 is YNNKEL (reference sequence). The CDR3 totals 15 residues. With 0 bases removed from V and 7 bases from J, the gap between germline ends came to 13 bases. This chain's CDR3 is CASSQDNGVNQPQHF. The CDR3 DNA follows: TGTGCCAGCAGCCAAGATAATGGGGTCAACCAGCCCCAGCATTTT. Supplemented by reference TRBV3-1 and TRBJ1-5, the full variable domain reads DTAVSQTPKYLVTQMGNDKSIKCEQNLGHDTMYWYKQDSKKFLKIMFSYNNKELIINETVPNRFSPKSPDKAHLNLHINSLELGDSAVYFCASSQDNGVNQPQHFGDGTRLSIL.

The chain has TRBV28 and TRBJ2-1; tentatively, D is TRBD1 (6 bases). Germline-derived CDR1 and CDR2 are MDHEN and SYDVKM. V shed 8 bases and J shed 2 bases, with 7 bases lying between them. This CDR3 spans 12 amino acids. The CDR3 DNA follows: TGTGCCAGCGGGGGCCCCTACAATGAGCAGTTCTTC. It codes for CASGGPYNEQFF.

J is TRBJ1-2 and V is TRBV12-3 or TRBV12-4; D is undetermined. CDR3 length equals 14 residues. V was clipped by 3 bases and J by 8 bases, with 16 bases between them. This CDR3 is CASSFGGPAGGYTF. Here the CDR3 DNA reads TGTGCCAGCAGTTTTGGCGGCCCCGCGGGGGGCTACACCTTC.

The V gene is TRBV29-1, the J gene TRBJ1-1; a possible D gene is TRBD1 (5 bases). There are 14 residues in the CDR3. Trimming removed 4 bases from V and 0 bases from J, with 12 bases in between. Germline loops: CDR1 SQVTM, CDR2 ANQGSEA. CDR3: CSVGLGEVNTEAFF. DNA for the CDR3: TGCAGCGTTGGGCTGGGGGAGGTGAACACTGAAGCTTTCTTT.

A few counts support this clonotype. J is TRBJ2-1 and V is TRBV9; D gene ambiguous. The ends were cut back, 0 bases at V and 6 bases at J, with 13 bases in the middle. The germline V gene encodes CDR1 SGDLS and CDR2 YYNGEE. The CDR3 loop spans 15 amino acids. CDR3 in DNA: TGTGCCAGCAGCGTAGATGCAGGTGGTGGCAATGAGCAGTTCTTC. This sequence encodes CASSVDAGGGNEQFF.

The chain joins TRBV29-1 to TRBJ1-5, with 9 nucleotides matching TRBD1. V gave up 6 bases and J gave up 7 bases; unmatched junction bases: 10. In germline, CDR1 is SQVTM, CDR2 ANQGSEA. The CDR3 spans 14 residues. CDR3 nucleotides: TGCAGCGTGATACCGGGACAGGGCTCGCAGCCCCAGCATTTT. Amino acid sequence: CSVIPGQGSQPQHF.

This chain joins TRBV10-2 and TRBJ1-2; TRBD1 matches 11 bases. In germline, CDR1 is WSHSY, CDR2 SAAADI. This CDR3 has 15 amino acids. Trimming at V came to 8 bases and at J to 2 bases, leaving 7 bases not matched to a gene. DNA for the CDR3: TGCGCCAGCCGGACAGGGGGCGATTTGAACTATGGCTACACCTTC. Its translation: CASRTGGDLNYGYTF.

This clonotype was observed a few times. The chain employs TRBV24-1 and TRBJ2-4; 8 bases line up with TRBD2. CDR3 length equals 16 residues. The trim removed 2 bases at V and 5 bases at J, leaving 7 bases unmatched. Germline V gene data show CDR1 as KGHDR and CDR2 as SFDVKD. The CDR3 region is CATSDSGGIYQNIQYF. The DNA of the CDR3 is TGTGCCACCAGTGATTCGGGAGGGATCTACCAAAACATTCAGTACTTC.

Points on this clonotype: The junction departs from the called germline gene at one end, perhaps through a read error. The chain is built from TRBV5-1 and TRBJ2-1, with TRBD2 matching over 10 bases. Germline lookup yields CDR1 SGHRS and CDR2 YFSETQ. CDR3 length: 16 residues. The CDR3 DNA reads TGTGCCAGCAGCACCTCAGCGGGGGGGCCTGTCAATGAGCAGTTCTTC. Protein product: CASSTSAGGPVNEQFF.

This clonotype was picked up a small number of times. V and J are TRBV7-9 and TRBJ2-2, with TRBD1 matching 7 bases. CDR3 size: 13 residues. Trimming at V came to 5 bases and at J to 7 bases, leaving 4 bases not matched to a gene. Germline loops: CDR1 SEHNR, CDR2 FQNEAQ (reference sequence). This CDR3 reads CASSITGDGELFF. The CDR3 DNA reads TGTGCCAGCAGCATAACAGGGGACGGGGAGCTGTTTTTT.

As for this clonotype: The junction departs from germline at one end; a sequencing error may be responsible. V usage is TRBV6-2 or TRBV6-3 and J usage is TRBJ1-5; no definite D call. This CDR3 has 14 residues. Germline CDR1 is MNHEY and CDR2 is SVGEGT. DNA of the CDR3: TGTGCCAGCATTTACTCGGCCCGATATCAGCCCCAGCATTTT. It translates to CASIYSARYQPQHF.

This clonotype was picked up a small number of times. This chain links TRBV10-3 with TRBJ2-3; D might be TRBD1 (5 bases). The CDR3 runs to 16 residues. Germline CDR1 and CDR2: ENHRY and SYGVKD. Trimming shortened V by 2 bases and J by 2 bases, and 14 bases separated the two germline ends. The CDR3 DNA is TGTGCCATCAGTGAGCAACAGGTTCCGCTCACAGATACGCAGTATTTT. Amino acids: CAISEQQVPLTDTQYF.

The gene calls are TRBV27 and TRBJ2-7; tentative D call: TRBD1 (5 bases). The CDR3 runs 17 residues. With 0 bases removed from V and 4 bases from J, the gap between germline ends came to 19 bases. Germline values: CDR1 MNHEY, CDR2 SMNVEV (reference sequence). The chain's CDR3 is CASSLSYKGEDLYEQYV. The CDR3 DNA reads as TGTGCCAGCAGTTTATCGTATAAAGGGGAAGATCTATACGAGCAGTACGTC.

This clonotype was found many times. The chain joins TRBV7-6 to TRBJ1-2, with D possibly TRBD1 on 5 matching bases. CDR3 length: 15 residues. The germline gives CDR1 SGHVS, CDR2 FNYEAQ. The V gene lost 4 bases and the J gene lost 6 bases, with 18 bases spanning the gap. The CDR3: CASSSLLGVTDGYTF. CDR3 sequence (DNA): TGTGCCAGCAGCTCGTTATTGGGGGTAACTGATGGCTACACCTTC.

The chain has TRBV27 and TRBJ2-5; possible D gene TRBD2, 7 bases. Per the germline V gene, CDR1 is MNHEY and CDR2 is SMNVEV (reference sequence). This CDR3 is 15 amino acids long. Trimming removed 2 bases from V and 1 base from J, with 11 bases in between. DNA of the CDR3: TGTGCCAGCAGTTTACTGCGGGGGCCCCAAGAGACCCAGTACTTC. Protein product: CASSLLRGPQETQYF.

This clonotype was recorded a few times. V and J are TRBV7-9 and TRBJ1-1; no firm D call. Germline loops: CDR1 SEHNR, CDR2 FQNEAQ (reference sequence). The length of the CDR3 is 15 residues. Trimming left V 0 bases short and J 6 bases short, with 14 bases between. Here the CDR3 reads CASSLALKGDAEAFF. CDR3 DNA sequence: TGTGCCAGCAGCTTAGCGCTCAAGGGCGACGCTGAAGCTTTCTTT.

This clonotype was counted at least ten times. The gene calls are TRBV12-3 or TRBV12-4 and TRBJ1-2; D is unresolved. There are 13 residues in the CDR3. V lost 2 bases to trimming and J lost 2 bases, with 6 bases between them. CDR3 protein: CASSLSSNYGYTF. CDR3 DNA sequence: TGTGCCAGCAGTTTATCGTCCAACTATGGCTACACCTTC.

This clonotype was found many times. This chain joins TRBV7-2 and TRBJ2-2, with 14 bases matching TRBD2. Per germline, CDR1 SGHTA and CDR2 FQGNSA. V trimming: 2 bases; J trimming: 6 bases; junction bases outside the gene matches: 5. The CDR3 consists of 17 residues. The CDR3 is CASSLPTSGGDAGELFF. CDR3 sequence (DNA): TGTGCCAGCAGCTTACCGACTAGCGGGGGGGATGCCGGGGAGCTGTTTTTT.